The clone carrying this T cell receptor beta chain has a handful of counts. The CDR3 runs to 16 residues. Deletions cut 0 bases from V and 6 bases from J, with 15 bases between. CDR1 MNHEY and CDR2 SVGEGT come from the germline V gene. This entry comes from a study of T cell repertoires in cytomegalovirus infection. Study context: It was the public TCR beta signatures that indicated both CMV infection and matching HLA type.

TCRdb re-derived calls from the reads in MiXCR, one entry per CDR3 protein. The table has around 450,000 distinct CDR3 sequences, approximately 10% seen once. The receptor was derived from a human donor in good health (CMV status not recorded). Some clones in this sample may be carry-over from other donors' samples. Sequenced material: PBMCs. The J gene is TRBJ1-5, the V gene TRBV6-2 or TRBV6-3; weak D call: TRBD1 (5 bases). This CDR3 reads CASSYSSGRRGQPQHF. DNA of the CDR3: TGTGCCAGCAGTTACTCTTCGGGCCGGAGGGGTCAGCCCCAGCATTTT.